The source of this T cell receptor (beta chain) is a study of synovial regulatory T cells in juvenile arthritis. The CDR3 is 14 residues long. No DNA sequence is on record. Germline V lookup: CDR1 MNHEY, CDR2 SMNVEV (reference sequence). Approximately 11-patient cohort: around eleven active juvenile idiopathic arthritis patients, 3 polyarticular, 8 oligoarticular. Only in-frame clones appear in the TCRdb table, and some are missing; sequencing was by immunoSEQ multiplex PCR. In all, the sample yields roughly 9,200 clones. This chain uses TRBV27 with TRBJ2-7. The sample taken for sequencing was Treg cells from blood. Subset specified: remaining (HLA-DR-negative) circulating blood Treg cells. The TCR sequence derives from a donor younger than 30 with juvenile idiopathic arthritis. CDR3 residues: CASSPRVGAYEQYF.